This T cell receptor beta chain was documented in a study of T-cell reconstitution after alpha-beta-depleted transplantation in children. As it was prepared, the TCRbeta library received unique molecular identifiers. TCRdb passed the PCR reads through MiXCR, listing each CDR3 protein once. The sample has approximately 250,000 distinct CDR3 sequences, more than 7.5% seen once; the top ten hold roughly 5.1%. This clonotype was picked up many times. This sequence originates from a human donor who donated a stem cell graft to a child with SCID. The sequenced sample was PBMCs from the stem cell graft donor, obtained from the stem cell graft.

The CDR3 reads CASSPQGGGNTEAFF. For the CDR3, the DNA is TGCGCCAGCAGCCCACAAGGGGGTGGGAACACTGAAGCTTTCTTT. The chain recombines TRBV5-1 with TRBJ1-1; weak D call: TRBD1 (6 bases). CDR3 size: 15 residues. V lost 4 bases to trimming and J lost 1 base, with 14 bases between them. Germline CDR1 reads SGHRS; CDR2 reads YFSETQ.